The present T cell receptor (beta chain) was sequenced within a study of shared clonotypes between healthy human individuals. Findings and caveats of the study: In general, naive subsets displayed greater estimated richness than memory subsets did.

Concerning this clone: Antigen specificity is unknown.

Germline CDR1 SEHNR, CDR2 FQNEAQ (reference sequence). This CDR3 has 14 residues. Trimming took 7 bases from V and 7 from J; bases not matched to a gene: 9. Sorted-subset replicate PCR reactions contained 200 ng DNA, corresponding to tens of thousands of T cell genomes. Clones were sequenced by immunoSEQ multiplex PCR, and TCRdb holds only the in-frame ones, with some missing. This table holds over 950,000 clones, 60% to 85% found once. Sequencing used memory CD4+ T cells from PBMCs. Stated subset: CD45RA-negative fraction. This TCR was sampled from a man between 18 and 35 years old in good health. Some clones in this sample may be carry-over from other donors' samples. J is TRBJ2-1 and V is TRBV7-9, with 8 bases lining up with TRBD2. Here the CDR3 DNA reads TGTGCCAGCACTAGAAGCGGGAGCCCTAATGAGCAGTTCTTC. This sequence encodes CASTRSGSPNEQFF.